This T cell receptor (beta chain) was profiled in a study of cytomegalovirus exposure and HLA in healthy donors. Method: immunoSEQ multiplex PCR; TCRdb's copy keeps in-frame clones and lacks some. The sample carries about 65,000 clones, about 90% recorded once. In regard to this clone: The antigen is unknown.

Study-wide results and limits: Cytomegalovirus association was assigned to over 150 TCR beta chains. According to a later analysis, TCR clusters from the first cohort tended to co-occur in the 120 or so validation repertoires.

Germline CDR1 is MNHNS and CDR2 is SASEGT. Germline trimming cut 2 bases from V and 0 bases from J; bases unmatched to any gene: 0. The CDR3 contains 14 residues. V and J are TRBV6-1 and TRBJ1-1; 7 bases are shared with TRBD1. The sequencing sample was made of PBMCs. The source is a young woman in good health and CMV-seronegative. CDR3: CASSETGVNTEAFF. CDR3 nucleotide sequence: TGTGCCAGCAGTGAAACAGGGGTGAACACTGAAGCTTTCTTT.